This entry lists 21 T cell receptor beta chains sequenced from one sample in a study of T cells in Graves' hyperthyroidism and ophthalmopathy. What was amplified from RNA transcripts were TCR beta CDR3 regions. RT-PCR in the first round (using the HTBI primer set) targeted the TCR CDR3. TCRdb fed the multiplex PCR reads into MiXCR, producing one record per CDR3 protein. The sample records a few hundred thousand distinct CDR3 sequences, approximately 15% being singletons. The material sequenced was blood. Receptors were obtained from a woman in her thirties with Graves' hyperthyroidism.

The V call is TRBV5-8, the J call TRBJ2-3; the D gene is possibly TRBD1 (5 bases). The germline CDR1 and CDR2 sequences are SGHTS and YDEGEE. Trimming cost V 4 bases and J 8 bases, with 11 bases left between them. CDR3 length equals 12 residues. The chain's CDR3 is CASSPRAGTQYF. The CDR3 nucleotides read TGTGCCAGCAGCCCCAGGGCAGGTACGCAGTATTTT.

The V call is TRBV9, the J call TRBJ2-5; TRBD2 matches 8 bases. Looked up from germline, CDR1 is SGDLS and CDR2 is YYNGEE. The CDR3 consists of 16 residues. V lost 2 bases to trimming and J lost 4 bases; unmatched junction nucleotides: 10. DNA for the CDR3: TGTGCCAGCAGCGTTGCGGTAGCGGGGTTTGGAGAGACCCAGTACTTC. This codes for CASSVAVAGFGETQYF. The complete variable domain, with remaining parts taken from reference TRBV9 and TRBJ2-5, reads DSGVTQTPKHLITATGQRVTLRCSPRSGDLSVYWYQQSLDQGLQFLIQYYNGEERAKGNILERFSAQQFPDLHSELNLSSLELGDSALYFCASSVAVAGFGETQYFGPGTRLLVL.

The chain has TRBV6-1 and TRBJ2-4; 10 bases fit TRBD2. Germline loops: CDR1 MNHNS, CDR2 SASEGT. This CDR3 region has 17 residues. Trimming at V came to 7 bases and at J to 2 bases, leaving 11 bases not matched to a gene. CDR3 amino acids: CASTEGGLASTKNIQYF. In DNA form, the CDR3 reads TGTGCCAGCACCGAGGGGGGACTAGCGTCGACCAAAAACATTCAGTACTTC.

This clonotype was detected ten times or more. This chain uses TRBV12-3 or TRBV12-4 with TRBJ2-7, with 9 bases matching TRBD2. The CDR3 extends over 14 amino acids. Germline trimming cut 5 bases from V and 3 bases from J; bases unmatched to any gene: 5. The CDR3: CASSLGTSRYEQYF. The CDR3 DNA follows: TGTGCCAGCAGTCTGGGGACTAGCCGCTACGAGCAGTACTTC.

This clonotype showed up many times. V gene TRBV7-2 combines with J gene TRBJ2-5; D not resolved. The CDR3 has 12 residues. Trimming pared 5 bases from V and 0 bases from J, leaving 4 bases between. Germline V gene lookup returns CDR1 SGHTA and CDR2 FQGNSA. CDR3 amino acids: CASSTNQETQYF. DNA for the CDR3: TGTGCCAGCAGCACGAACCAAGAGACCCAGTACTTC.

This clonotype has at least ten counts. The chain has TRBV28 and TRBJ2-7, with TRBD2 identical over 10 bases. The CDR3 is 15 amino acids. Germline V gene lookup returns CDR1 MDHEN and CDR2 SYDVKM. The V gene end was trimmed by 8 bases and the J gene end by 5 bases; junction bases not matched to a gene: 12. The CDR3 protein is CASAGVSGRRDEQYF. The CDR3, as DNA: TGTGCCAGCGCGGGGGTTAGCGGGAGGCGGGACGAGCAGTACTTC.

In its sample, this clonotype was seen many times. The V call is TRBV3-1, the J call TRBJ1-2; a possible D gene is TRBD1 (5 bases). With 6 bases removed from V and 0 bases from J, the gap between germline ends came to 11 bases. The CDR3 contains 14 residues. Germline V gene lookup returns CDR1 LGHDT and CDR2 YNNKEL (reference sequence). The CDR3 spells CASRDTPSNYGYTF. CDR3 bases: TGTGCCAGCAGGGACACCCCCTCTAACTATGGCTACACCTTC.

The chain combines TRBV7-2 with TRBJ1-2; D is unclear. V lost 5 bases to trimming and J lost 4 bases, with 17 bases between them. Germline values: CDR1 SGHTA, CDR2 FQGNSA. This CDR3 region has 15 residues. CDR3 in DNA: TGTGCCAGCAGCCCCCAAATCTCCGCTCCCTATGGCTACACCTTC. Its translation: CASSPQISAPYGYTF.

The chain links TRBV29-1 to TRBJ2-5, with 8 nucleotides matching TRBD1. The CDR3 totals 15 residues. V shed 4 bases, J shed 4 bases, and the junction held 11 bases outside the gene matches. The germline V gene encodes CDR1 SQVTM and CDR2 ANQGSEA. CDR3 in amino acids: CSVGGLPGQAETQYF. In DNA, the CDR3 is TGCAGCGTTGGAGGACTTCCGGGACAGGCAGAGACCCAGTACTTC.

This clonotype showed up many times. J is TRBJ2-1 and V is TRBV27, with 11 bases fitting TRBD1. J gave up 10 bases and V 1 base, and 12 bases lay outside the gene matches. The CDR3 totals 17 residues. Germline V gene data show CDR1 as MNHEY and CDR2 as SMNVEV (reference sequence). CDR3: CASSLLGTGGFWGEQFF. As DNA, the CDR3 is TGTGCCAGCAGTTTATTAGGGACAGGGGGATTTTGGGGCGAGCAGTTCTTC.

This chain connects TRBV20-1 to TRBJ1-5; no reliable D call. V was clipped by 5 bases and J by 3 bases, with 17 bases between them. CDR1 DFQATT and CDR2 SNEGSKA come from the germline V gene (reference sequence). The CDR3 runs 15 residues. CDR3 amino acids: CSAEDGHNFNQPQHF. For the CDR3, the DNA is TGCAGTGCTGAAGATGGGCATAACTTCAATCAGCCCCAGCATTTT.

There are many counts of this clonotype. This chain links TRBV30 with TRBJ1-5; D gene uncertain. Trimming removed 4 bases at V and 7 bases at J, with 14 bases between. Germline-derived CDR1 and CDR2 are GTSNPN and SVGIG (reference sequence). This CDR3 contains 13 residues. The CDR3 nucleotides are TGTGCCTGGACTACGGGGTTCGGGCAGCCCCAGCATTTT. Translated: CAWTTGFGQPQHF.

The chain joins TRBV7-6 to TRBJ2-3, with 8 bases identical to TRBD1. Unmatched junction bases numbered 3, after V lost 1 base and J lost 0 bases. In germline, CDR1 is SGHVS, CDR2 FNYEAQ. This CDR3 has 16 amino acids. The CDR3 sequence is CASSLVAGGSTDTQYF. The CDR3 DNA reads TGTGCCAGCAGCTTAGTGGCAGGGGGCAGCACAGATACGCAGTATTTT.

This clonotype was counted ten times or more. The chain has TRBV2 and TRBJ1-1; 7 bases map to TRBD1. CDR1 SNHLY and CDR2 FYNNEI come from the germline V gene. V lost 4 bases, J lost 5 bases, and 7 bases stayed unmatched. This CDR3 has 14 amino acids. In DNA form, the CDR3 reads TGTGCCAGCAGTGTAGAGCAGGGGGGAACTGAAGCTTTCTTT. Amino acids: CASSVEQGGTEAFF.

This clonotype has a handful of counts. The rearrangement joins TRBV15 to TRBJ2-1; TRBD2 matches 11 bases. Germline V lookup: CDR1 LNHNV, CDR2 YYDKDF (reference sequence). The trim removed 2 bases at V and 8 bases at J, leaving 11 bases unmatched. CDR3 length equals 17 residues. As DNA, the CDR3 is TGTGCCACCAGCAGACACCGCGGGACTAGCGGCTATGATGAGCAGTTCTTC. The encoded protein is CATSRHRGTSGYDEQFF.

There are many counts of this clonotype. The V call is TRBV2, the J call TRBJ2-1; no firm D call. The CDR3 is 14 residues long. V gave up 8 bases and J gave up 4 bases, with 15 bases separating them. Per the germline V gene, CDR1 is SNHLY and CDR2 is FYNNEI. The CDR3 DNA follows: TGTGCCAGCGAGGAGACATATACTTACAATGAGCAGTTCTTC. The encoded protein is CASEETYTYNEQFF. Drawing the rest from reference TRBV2 and TRBJ2-1, the complete variable domain is EPEVTQTPSHQVTQMGQEVILRCVPISNHLYFYWYRQILGQKVEFLVSFYNNEISEKSEIFDDQFSVERPDGSNFTLKIRSTKLEDSAMYFCASEETYTYNEQFFGPGTRLTVL.

The CDR3 is CASSLVRARDEKLFF. The CDR3 DNA sequence: TGTGCCAGCAGCTTAGTCCGGGCCCGGGATGAAAAACTGTTTTTT. The J gene is TRBJ1-4, the V gene TRBV7-9; D is unclear. With 1 base removed from V and 6 bases from J, the gap between germline ends came to 12 bases. The CDR3 has 15 residues. The germline CDR1 and CDR2 sequences are SEHNR and FQNEAQ (reference sequence).

This clonotype was counted only a few times. This chain connects TRBV4-2 to TRBJ1-5; D might be TRBD1 (5 bases). Per the germline V gene, CDR1 is LGHNA and CDR2 is YNFKEQ. CDR3 size: 16 residues. V was clipped by 0 bases and J by 4 bases, with 13 bases between them. The chain's CDR3 is CASSQDWSGQNQPQHF. CDR3 nucleotides: TGTGCCAGCAGCCAAGATTGGTCAGGACAAAATCAGCCCCAGCATTTT.

This clonotype has at least ten counts. The rearrangement links TRBV3-2 to TRBJ2-7; the table's D call of TRBD1 was not tested on the DNA. TRBV3-2 is classified as a pseudogene. This CDR3 is 17 amino acids long. CDR3 protein: CASSQEKNLTGHYEQYF. CDR3 sequence (DNA): TGTGCCAGCAGCCAAGAAAAGAACTTGACCGGACACTACGAGCAGTACTTC.

Details on this clonotype: Compared with germline, one end of the junction differs, possibly owing to a read error. The chain carries TRBV30 and TRBJ2-4; D unclear. The CDR3 consists of 17 residues. Germline V gene lookup returns CDR1 GTSNPN and CDR2 SVGIG (reference sequence). The CDR3 is CAGPGRRRFWAKNIRYF. The CDR3 region has the DNA TGTGCCGGACCGGGCCGCCGGCGGTTTTGGGCCAAAAACATTCGGTACTTC.

This clonotype was seen a handful of times. The chain has TRBV15 and TRBJ1-2; perhaps TRBD1 as D (5 bases). The germline gives CDR1 LNHNV, CDR2 YYDKDF (reference sequence). V lost 4 bases and J 8 bases, leaving 11 bases between the germline ends. This CDR3 spans 12 amino acids. The CDR3 protein is CATSKRGLGYTF. In nucleotides, the CDR3 is TGTGCCACCAGCAAGAGGGGTCTCGGCTACACCTTC.